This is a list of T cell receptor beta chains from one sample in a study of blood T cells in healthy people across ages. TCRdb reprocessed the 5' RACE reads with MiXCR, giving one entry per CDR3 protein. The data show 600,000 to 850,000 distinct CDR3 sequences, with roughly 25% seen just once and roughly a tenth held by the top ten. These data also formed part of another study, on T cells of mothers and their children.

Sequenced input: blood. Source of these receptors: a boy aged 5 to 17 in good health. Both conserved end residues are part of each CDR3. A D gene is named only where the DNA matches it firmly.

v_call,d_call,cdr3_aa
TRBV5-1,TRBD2,CASSLETSAAYEQYF
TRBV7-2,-,CASSFVGGPADTQYF
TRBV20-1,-,CSAREGAALSPLHF
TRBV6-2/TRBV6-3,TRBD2,CVSSKPLAGATETQYF
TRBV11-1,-,CASSQEISGLLLDNEQFF
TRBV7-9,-,CASSPLVRETQYF
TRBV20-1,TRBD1,CSARVGTGQETQYF
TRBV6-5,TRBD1,CASSYIVGFGQGRLTDTQYF
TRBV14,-,CASSQDSWREQYF
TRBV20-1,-,CSARDPGAHYGYTF
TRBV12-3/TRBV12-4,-,CASSFPNNYGYTF
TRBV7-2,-,CASSLVSGGRETQYF
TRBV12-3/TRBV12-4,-,CASRRSGSPTNEKLFF
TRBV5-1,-,CASSLEGTPTNEKLFF
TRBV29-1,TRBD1,CSAGQGSGNTIYF
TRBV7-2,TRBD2,CASSSREAAPIDTQYF
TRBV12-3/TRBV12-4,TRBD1,CASSLGDRDQEKLFF
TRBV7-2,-,CASSSDWTPPYEQYF
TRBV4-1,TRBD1,CASSQGQGVNTEAFF
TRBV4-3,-,CASSHQGPGEKLFF
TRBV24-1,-,CATSDWGNTEAFF
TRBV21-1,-,CATRGLALPINTGELFF
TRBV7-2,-,CASSLMRSKETQYF
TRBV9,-,CASSITGGTYGYTF
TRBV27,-,CASSLVRGSVEQYF
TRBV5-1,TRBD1,CASSFAGGTNEKLFF
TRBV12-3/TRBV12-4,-,CASSLGQRGNTEAFF
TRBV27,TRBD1,CASSSITGVGTDTQYF
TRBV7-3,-,CASSLRGDEQFF
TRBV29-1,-,CSVERQIEAFF
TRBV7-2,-,CASSLDRSEFSYEQYF
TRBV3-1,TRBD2,CASSQDPSGSTDTGELFF
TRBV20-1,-,CSARVAATYEQYF
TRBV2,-,CASRPGANSPLHF
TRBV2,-,CASSEETGYTF
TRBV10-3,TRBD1,CAISESSTGKETQYF
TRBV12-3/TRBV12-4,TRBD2,CASGFLTSERYF
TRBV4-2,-,CASSSTPQTLQETQYF
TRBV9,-,CASSDGGDTEAFF
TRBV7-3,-,CASSRRRDSTDTQYF
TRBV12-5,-,CASGREPEVDTQYF
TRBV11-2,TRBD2,CASSSLAGRTAQSYEQYF
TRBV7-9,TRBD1,CASSFHGQDGYTF
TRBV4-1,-,CASSPRTPNTEAFF
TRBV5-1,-,CASSLESAGQETQYF
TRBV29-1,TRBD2,CSAKAGGAAETQYF
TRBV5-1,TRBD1,CASTGQGFYGYTF
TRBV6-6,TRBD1,CASTGQVFTDTQYF